Below, one T cell receptor (beta chain) is given with its context. Its antigen remains unidentified. TCRB transcripts that were expressed got sequenced, as all of the isolated RNA had been reverse transcribed. Repertoires were generated with immunoSEQ multiplex PCR, while TCRdb's copy carries only in-frame clones and drops some. Here the sample spans 640,000 or so clones, over 12% being singletons. The sample is drawn from a study of beta chain features in type 1 diabetes. Study overall: Sorted cells examined across all samples numbered 107,917,701. Study-level points and caveats: Individuals with type 1 diabetes displayed fewer insertions and more deletions at VDJ junctions. Significant though moderate, a shortening of TCRB CDR3s appeared in all four CD4+ subsets of Type 1 diabetes patients.

Each of the CD4+ naive, central memory, regulatory and stem cell-like memory populations was sorted via CD45RO/CCR7/CD25/CD127/CD95/CD27. Material for sequencing was naive CD4+ T cells from blood. The TCR was taken from a man aged 18-30 years with type 1 diabetes.

CDR3 DNA: TGTGCCATCAAGGGCGGGAGACTCACAGATACGCAGTATTTT. Amino acids: CAIKGGRLTDTQYF. The V call is TRBV10-3, the J call TRBJ2-3; TRBD2 matches at 7 bases. Germline lookup yields CDR1 ENHRY and CDR2 SYGVKD. The J segment lost 2 bases and the V segment lost 7 bases, leaving 6 bases of the junction unmatched. This CDR3 has 14 residues.